A single sample gave rise to the 32 T cell receptor beta chains below, sequenced in a study of blood T cell repertoires in COVID-19 (TCRdb year 2020). The library was made by the immunoSEQ multiplex PCR assay. As stored in TCRdb, this immuneACCESS dataset retains in-frame rearrangements with V and J assigned. A fraction of the clones does not appear; measured against another copy, unresolved V genes explain less than half of the discrepancy, and the remainder lacks a known reason. Counted in this sample were approximately 60,000 clones; around 80% of them appeared once. The ten largest clones add up to 5% to 6.5% of the sample. The material sequenced was peripheral blood. All receptors derive from a human donor in a cohort sampled during active COVID-19.

V and J are TRBV7-2 and TRBJ2-3; 10 bases line up with TRBD2. The CDR3 length is 15 residues. V dropped 4 bases and J dropped 7; count of bases not matched to a gene: 8. Germline-derived CDR1 and CDR2 are SGHTA and FQGNSA. DNA of the CDR3: TGTGCCAGCAGCTCCAGCGGGGGGGGGAGGCATACGCAGTATTTT. Translation gives CASSSSGGGRHTQYF.

The V call is TRBV18, the J call TRBJ2-1; a weak D match, TRBD2 (6 bases). V was pared by 1 base and J by 12 bases, with 16 bases between. Germline assignment: CDR1 KGHSH and CDR2 LQKENI. CDR3 length: 14 amino acids. CDR3 DNA: TGTGCCAGCTCACCACGAGGCGGGGCCATGGGGCAGTTCTTC. It specifies CASSPRGGAMGQFF.

The rearrangement joins TRBV21-1 to TRBJ2-7; TRBD1 reflects the table's D call only, with no check against the DNA. TRBV21-1 is shown as a pseudogene. The CDR3 loop spans 15 amino acids. The CDR3 protein is CASSKGRGLSYEQYF. Written as DNA, the CDR3 is TGTGCCAGCAGCAAAGGCAGGGGGCTTTCCTACGAGCAGTACTTC.

This chain connects TRBV5-1 to TRBJ2-3; 10 bases line up with TRBD2. The CDR3 is 16 residues long. Per germline, CDR1 SGHRS and CDR2 YFSETQ. The J segment lost 5 bases and the V segment lost 1 base, leaving 7 bases of the junction unmatched. This CDR3 is CASSLPAGGQRDTQYF. CDR3 nucleotides: TGCGCCAGCAGCTTGCCAGCGGGGGGGCAAAGAGATACGCAGTATTTT.

This clone was seen more than once but under ten times. The J gene is TRBJ1-5, the V gene TRBV5-8; D uncertain. Trimming shortened V by 0 bases and J by 7 bases, and 11 bases separated the two germline ends. Germline V gene lookup returns CDR1 SGHTS and CDR2 YDEGEE. There are 14 residues in the CDR3. CDR3 region: CASSLDAVRQPQHF. Here the CDR3 DNA reads TGTGCCAGCAGCTTGGATGCGGTACGGCAGCCCCAGCATTTT.

This rearrangement joins TRBV5-1 to TRBJ2-4, with D possibly TRBD1 on 6 matching bases. Trimming removed 1 base at V and 9 bases at J, with 14 bases between. Per germline, CDR1 SGHRS and CDR2 YFSETQ. The CDR3 spans 14 residues. CDR3 sequence reads: CASSLRRQAGIQYF. The CDR3 DNA reads as TGCGCCAGCAGCTTGAGGCGACAGGCGGGCATTCAGTACTTC.

The chain recombines TRBV7-9 with TRBJ1-2; D remains ambiguous. With 7 bases removed from V and 6 bases from J, the gap between germline ends came to 21 bases. There are 15 residues in the CDR3. Germline CDR1 is SEHNR and CDR2 is FQNEAQ (reference sequence). The CDR3 nucleotides are TGTGCCAGCACTCCTCTCTGGTTGGCGCGGGATGGCTACACCTTC. It encodes CASTPLWLARDGYTF.

This clone was seen once. The chain couples TRBV7-2 to TRBJ1-4; D is possibly TRBD1 (6 bases). The V gene's germline CDR1 is SGHTA and CDR2 FQGNSA. Trimming removed 1 base from V and 3 bases from J, with 6 bases in between. The CDR3 runs to 14 residues. CDR3 sequence: CASSLGTANEKLFF. Here the CDR3 DNA reads TGTGCCAGCAGCTTAGGGACAGCTAATGAAAAACTGTTTTTT.

The sample holds a few counts of this clone. The gene calls are TRBV5-1 and TRBJ2-7; D possibly corresponds to TRBD2 (6 bases). The ends were cut back, 3 bases at V and 6 bases at J, with 13 bases in the middle. The CDR3 runs 13 residues. CDR1 and CDR2 (germline): SGHRS, YFSETQ. The CDR3 bases are TGCGCCAGCAGCTATGGAGGGCAAGGCGAGCAGTACTTC. It specifies CASSYGGQGEQYF.

The chain carries TRBV5-6 and TRBJ2-7, with D possibly being TRBD2 (6 bases). Between the trimmed V and J ends, which lost 4 bases and 0 bases, there was a span of 17 bases. Germline assignment: CDR1 SGHDT and CDR2 YYEEEE. The CDR3 is 16 amino acids. The CDR3: CASSRAPAGSSYEQYF. CDR3 coding DNA: TGTGCCAGCAGCCGGGCACCAGCGGGTAGCTCCTACGAGCAGTACTTC.

The chain carries TRBV23-1 and TRBJ2-2; 7 bases are a match to TRBD1. TRBV23-1 is known as an ORF, though its function is uncertain. The CDR3 runs to 16 residues. Trimming took 7 bases from V and 1 from J; bases not matched to a gene: 9. CDR3 amino acids: CASIAPGTENTGELFF. DNA of the CDR3: TGCGCCAGCATAGCTCCCGGGACAGAGAACACCGGGGAGCTGTTTTTT.

This clone was observed a single time. V is TRBV29-1 and J is TRBJ2-1, with D possibly TRBD2 on 5 matching bases. Germline loops: CDR1 SQVTM, CDR2 ANQGSEA. The CDR3 spans 10 residues. Trimming removed 7 bases from V and 7 bases from J, with 8 bases in between. CDR3 DNA sequence: TGCAGCGGAGGGAGTAATGAGCAGTTCTTC. Translating gives CSGGSNEQFF.

V is TRBV5-1 and J is TRBJ2-5, with a weak D call TRBD2 (6 bases). CDR3 length equals 14 residues. V lost 4 bases, J lost 5 bases, and 15 bases lay in between. Germline V gene sequence: CDR1 SGHRS, CDR2 YFSETQ. In DNA form, the CDR3 reads TGCGCCAGCAGCCGCGGGACTCCGAGGGAGACCCAGTACTTC. Protein: CASSRGTPRETQYF.

V and J are TRBV2 and TRBJ1-1, with D possibly TRBD1 on 6 matching bases. The V end lost 6 bases, the J end lost 5 bases, and 16 bases lay between the germline ends. CDR1 SNHLY and CDR2 FYNNEI come from the germline V gene. The CDR3 is 14 amino acids. This CDR3 reads CASRNRDPRTEAFF. The CDR3 DNA reads TGTGCCAGCAGGAACAGGGATCCGCGGACTGAAGCTTTCTTT.

The rearrangement joins TRBV12-3 or TRBV12-4 to TRBJ2-1; 9 nucleotides match TRBD1. The CDR3 runs 13 residues. The trim removed 8 bases at V and 4 bases at J, leaving 3 bases unmatched. The CDR3, as DNA: TGTGCCAGCTCGGGACAGGGATACAATGAGCAGTTCTTC. Protein product: CASSGQGYNEQFF.

The table lists this clone with a count of one. The chain is built from TRBV18 and TRBJ1-3; D remains unclear. This CDR3 is 15 amino acids long. The V gene lost 6 bases and the J gene lost 2 bases, with 14 bases spanning the gap. Germline CDR1 is KGHSH and CDR2 is LQKENI. CDR3: CASSQYPGAGNTIYF. The CDR3 DNA follows: TGTGCCAGCTCCCAGTACCCCGGAGCTGGAAACACCATATATTTT.

This clone was detected only once. This chain joins TRBV19 and TRBJ2-3; 8 bases are shared with TRBD2. CDR1 and CDR2 from the germline V gene are LNHDA and SQIVND (reference sequence). J lost 4 bases, V lost 0 bases, and 9 bases had no gene match. The CDR3 has 17 amino acids. As DNA, the CDR3 is TGTGCCAGTAGTATAGATCTCAGCGGGAGTGTTTCAGATACGCAGTATTTT. Residues: CASSIDLSGSVSDTQYF.

This chain joins TRBV9 and TRBJ2-1; 12 bases agree with TRBD2. The length of the CDR3 is 16 residues. J was trimmed by 9 bases and V by 4 bases; bases with no gene match: 11. In germline, CDR1 is SGDLS, CDR2 YYNGEE. For the CDR3, the DNA is TGTGCCAGCAGCCCCCGGACTAGCGGGGCCGGCGGTGAGCAGTTCTTC. This sequence encodes CASSPRTSGAGGEQFF.

V usage is TRBV27 and J usage is TRBJ1-2; a weak D match, TRBD1 (5 bases). This CDR3 contains 14 residues. V dropped 5 bases and J dropped 4 bases, with 14 bases sitting between them. The germline gives CDR1 MNHEY, CDR2 SMNVEV (reference sequence). CDR3 bases: TGTGCCAGCAGTCCTAATCAAGACAGCTATGGCTACACCTTC. Its protein is CASSPNQDSYGYTF.

This chain uses TRBV5-1 with TRBJ2-7; D call uncertain. The V end lost 4 bases, the J end lost 1 base, and 6 bases lay between the germline ends. CDR1 and CDR2 from the germline V gene are SGHRS and YFSETQ. The CDR3 sequence is 12 residues long. The CDR3 reads CASSEASYEQYF. CDR3 nucleotides: TGCGCCAGCAGCGAGGCGTCCTACGAGCAGTACTTC.

This clone was seen a handful of times. This chain joins TRBV11-2 and TRBJ1-5; possibly TRBD1 for D (5 bases). The V gene lost 3 bases and the J gene lost 5 bases, with 8 bases spanning the gap. Germline V CDR1 and CDR2: SGHAT, FQNNGV. The CDR3 is 13 amino acids. CDR3 loop: CASSFSRDQPQHF. The CDR3 bases are TGTGCCAGCAGCTTTAGCAGGGATCAGCCCCAGCATTTT.

J is TRBJ2-5 and V is TRBV4-1, with TRBD1 matching 8 bases. CDR1 MGHRA and CDR2 YSYEKL come from the germline V gene. The CDR3 extends over 15 amino acids. The V and J ends lost 6 bases and 5 bases, in that order; junction bases with no gene match: 11. The CDR3 loop reads CASSLTTGGWETQYF. The CDR3 DNA sequence: TGCGCCAGCAGTCTTACTACAGGGGGATGGGAGACCCAGTACTTC.

In its sample, this clone was seen a few times. The chain is built from TRBV6-6 and TRBJ2-7; 8 bases match TRBD1. The CDR3 sequence is 14 residues long. Germline CDR1 is MNHNY and CDR2 is SVGAGI (reference sequence). Germline trimming cut 6 bases from V and 1 base from J; bases unmatched to any gene: 5. The CDR3 DNA reads as TGTGCCAGCAGACTGACAGGGGATTCCTACGAGCAGTACTTC. Amino acid sequence: CASRLTGDSYEQYF.

The CDR3 sequence: CASSYGQGLYNEQFF. The DNA of the CDR3 is TGTGCCAGCAGTTACGGGCAGGGGCTCTACAATGAGCAGTTCTTC. The chain joins TRBV6-5 to TRBJ2-1, with a weak D call TRBD1 (6 bases). Germline V CDR1 and CDR2: MNHEY, SVGAGI. There are 15 residues in the CDR3. V shed 2 bases and J shed 3 bases, with 11 bases lying between them.

On this clone itself: Other DNA sequences in this sample translate to the same CDR3. The chain carries TRBV5-1 and TRBJ1-5; D remains unclear. Per germline, CDR1 SGHRS and CDR2 YFSETQ. Trimming shortened V by 2 bases and J by 6 bases, and 9 bases separated the two germline ends. CDR3 length equals 13 residues. This CDR3 is CASSFSGPQPQHF. Here the CDR3 DNA reads TGCGCCAGCAGCTTTTCGGGTCCTCAGCCCCAGCATTTT.

This clone came up once. This chain joins TRBV5-1 and TRBJ2-2; a possible D gene is TRBD2 (6 bases). CDR3 size: 15 residues. V was shortened by 4 bases and J by 6 bases, with 16 bases between the two germline ends. Germline loops: CDR1 SGHRS, CDR2 YFSETQ. The CDR3 loop is CASSKGTPRAGELFF. Written as DNA, the CDR3 is TGCGCCAGCAGCAAGGGGACTCCGCGGGCCGGGGAGCTGTTTTTT. The full variable domain, with the rest looked up from reference TRBV5-1 and TRBJ2-2, is KAGVTQTPRYLIKTRGQQVTLSCSPISGHRSVSWYQQTPGQGLQFLFEYFSETQRNKGNFPGRFSGRQFSNSRSEMNVSTLELGDSALYLCASSKGTPRAGELFFGEGSRLTVL.

The chain employs TRBV18 and TRBJ2-6, with a tentative D call TRBD1 (5 bases). This CDR3 spans 16 amino acids. The V end was cut by 1 base, the J end by 3 bases, with 10 bases between. Germline-derived CDR1 and CDR2 are KGHSH and LQKENI. The CDR3 nucleotides are TGTGCCAGCTCACCACTTTCCAGGGTTGGGGCCAACGTCCTGACTTTC. This codes for CASSPLSRVGANVLTF.

The rearrangement links TRBV10-2 to TRBJ2-2; D is possibly TRBD1 (6 bases). Between the trimmed V and J ends, which lost 2 bases and 6 bases, there was a span of 7 bases. The length of the CDR3 is 13 residues. CDR1 is WSHSY, CDR2 SAAADI, per germline. The CDR3 coding sequence is TGCGCCAGCAGTGAGCAGGGGTCCGGGGAGCTGTTTTTT. This translates into CASSEQGSGELFF.

V gene TRBV19 combines with J gene TRBJ1-4, with 8 bases fitting TRBD1. The CDR3 has 16 residues. The germline V gene encodes CDR1 LNHDA and CDR2 SQIVND (reference sequence). Losses at the gene ends were 6 bases for V and 1 base for J; bases not matched to a gene: 7. CDR3 nucleotide sequence: TGTGCCAGTAGGAATGGACAGGGAAAAACTAATGAAAAACTGTTTTTT. Its translation is CASRNGQGKTNEKLFF.

The gene calls are TRBV18 and TRBJ1-6, with TRBD1 as a possible D gene (6 bases). The CDR3 contains 18 residues. CDR1 is KGHSH and CDR2 is LQKENI in the germline V gene. Trimming removed 2 bases at V and 11 bases at J, with 25 bases between. Written as DNA, the CDR3 is TGTGCCAGCTCACCAGTGAACCCCACAGGGCCCAATGACACACCCCTCCACTTT. Translation gives CASSPVNPTGPNDTPLHF.

The rearrangement links TRBV11-2 to TRBJ1-1; tentatively, D is TRBD1 (6 bases). The ends were cut back, 1 base at V and 4 bases at J, with 13 bases in the middle. CDR1 and CDR2 from the germline V gene are SGHAT and FQNNGV. The CDR3 covers 15 residues. CDR3 nucleotides: TGTGCCAGCAGCTTAGTTAGGGGGTTGAGCACTGAAGCTTTCTTT. Amino acids: CASSLVRGLSTEAFF.

This chain links TRBV4-2 with TRBJ2-1; 8 nucleotides align to TRBD2. Trimming took 0 bases from V and 2 from J; bases not matched to a gene: 3. This CDR3 contains 16 residues. Germline CDR1 reads LGHNA; CDR2 reads YNFKEQ. CDR3 amino acids: CASSQEGTSTYNEQFF. The CDR3 DNA is TGTGCCAGCAGCCAAGAAGGGACTAGTACCTACAATGAGCAGTTCTTC.